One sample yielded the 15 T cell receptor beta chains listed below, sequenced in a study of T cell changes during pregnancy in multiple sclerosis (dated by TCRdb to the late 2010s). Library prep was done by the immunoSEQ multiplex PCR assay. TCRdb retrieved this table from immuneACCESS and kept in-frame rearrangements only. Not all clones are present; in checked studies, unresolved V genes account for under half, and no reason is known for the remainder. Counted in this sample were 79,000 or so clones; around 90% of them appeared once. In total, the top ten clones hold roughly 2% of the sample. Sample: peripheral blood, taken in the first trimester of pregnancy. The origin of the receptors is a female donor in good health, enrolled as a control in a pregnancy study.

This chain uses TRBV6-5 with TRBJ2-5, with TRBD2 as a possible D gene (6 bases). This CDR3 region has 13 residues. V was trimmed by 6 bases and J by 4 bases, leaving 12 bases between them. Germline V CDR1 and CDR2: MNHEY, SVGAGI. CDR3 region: CASSPPGVETQYF. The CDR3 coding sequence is TGTGCCAGCAGCCCCCCGGGGGTAGAGACCCAGTACTTC.

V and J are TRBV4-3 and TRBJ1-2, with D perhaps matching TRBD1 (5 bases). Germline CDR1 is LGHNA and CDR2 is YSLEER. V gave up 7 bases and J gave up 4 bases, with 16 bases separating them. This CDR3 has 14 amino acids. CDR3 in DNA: TGCGCCAGCACCCCGACAGCCCCAAGCTATGGCTACACCTTC. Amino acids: CASTPTAPSYGYTF.

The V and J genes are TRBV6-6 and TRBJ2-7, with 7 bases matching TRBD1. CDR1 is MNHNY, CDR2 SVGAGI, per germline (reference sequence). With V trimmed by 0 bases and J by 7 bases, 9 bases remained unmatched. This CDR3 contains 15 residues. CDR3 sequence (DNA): TGTGCCAGCAGTTACTCGACAGGGTCGGGTGGGGAGCAGTACTTC. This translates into CASSYSTGSGGEQYF.

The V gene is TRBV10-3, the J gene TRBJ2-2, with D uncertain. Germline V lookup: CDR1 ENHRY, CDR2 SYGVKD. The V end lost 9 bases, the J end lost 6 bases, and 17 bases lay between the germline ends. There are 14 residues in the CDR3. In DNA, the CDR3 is TGTGCCATGCAGGCAGGTTTGGGTCCCGGGGAGCTGTTTTTT. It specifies CAMQAGLGPGELFF.

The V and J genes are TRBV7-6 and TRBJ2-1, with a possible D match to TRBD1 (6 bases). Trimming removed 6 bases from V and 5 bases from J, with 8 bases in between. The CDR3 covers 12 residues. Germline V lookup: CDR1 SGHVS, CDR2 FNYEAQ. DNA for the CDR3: TGTGCCAGCAGGACAGGCAACAATGAGCAGTTCTTC. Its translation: CASRTGNNEQFF.

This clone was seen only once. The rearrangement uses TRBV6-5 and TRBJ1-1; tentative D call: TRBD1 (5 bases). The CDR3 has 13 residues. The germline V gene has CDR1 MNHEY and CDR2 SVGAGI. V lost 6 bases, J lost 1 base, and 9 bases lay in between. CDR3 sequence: CASSLGQNTEAFF. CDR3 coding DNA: TGTGCCAGCAGCCTAGGACAGAACACTGAAGCTTTCTTT.

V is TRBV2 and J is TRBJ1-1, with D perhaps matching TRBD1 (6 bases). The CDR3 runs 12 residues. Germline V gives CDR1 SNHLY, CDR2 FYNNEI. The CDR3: CVAGGLNTEAFF. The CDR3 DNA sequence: TGTGTCGCGGGGGGGCTGAACACTGAAGCTTTCTTT.

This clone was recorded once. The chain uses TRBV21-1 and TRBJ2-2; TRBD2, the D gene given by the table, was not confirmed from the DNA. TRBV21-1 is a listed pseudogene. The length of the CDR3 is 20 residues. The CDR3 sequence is CASSKKWGLAALANTGELFF. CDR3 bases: TGTGCCAGCAGCAAAAAATGGGGACTAGCGGCCCTCGCGAACACCGGGGAGCTGTTTTTT.

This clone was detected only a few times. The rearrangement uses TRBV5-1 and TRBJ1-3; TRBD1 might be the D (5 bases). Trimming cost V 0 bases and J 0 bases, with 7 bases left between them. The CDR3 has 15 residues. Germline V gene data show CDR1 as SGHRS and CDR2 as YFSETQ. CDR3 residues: CASSLGQNSGNTIYF. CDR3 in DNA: TGCGCCAGCAGCTTGGGACAGAACTCTGGAAACACCATATATTTT.

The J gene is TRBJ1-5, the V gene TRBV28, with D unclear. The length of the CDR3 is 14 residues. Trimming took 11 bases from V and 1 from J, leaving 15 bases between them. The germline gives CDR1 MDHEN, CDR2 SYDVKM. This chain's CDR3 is CASRPSVSNQPQHF. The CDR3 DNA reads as TGTGCCTCCCGTCCTTCGGTGAGCAATCAGCCCCAGCATTTT.

CDR3 bases: TGTGCCAGCAGTTTCAGGGGACCTCCCTCGAGCTCCTATAATTCACCCCTCCACTTT. As protein: CASSFRGPPSSSYNSPLHF. The chain recombines TRBV27 with TRBJ1-6, with D perhaps TRBD1 (6 bases). CDR3 length: 19 residues. Germline-derived CDR1 and CDR2 are MNHEY and SMNVEV (reference sequence). The germline V and J ends were trimmed by 3 bases and 0 bases, with 18 bases remaining between them.

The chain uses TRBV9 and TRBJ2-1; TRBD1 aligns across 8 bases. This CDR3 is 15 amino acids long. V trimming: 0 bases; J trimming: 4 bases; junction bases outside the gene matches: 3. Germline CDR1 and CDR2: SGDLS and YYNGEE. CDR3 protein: CASSVGQGPYNEQFF. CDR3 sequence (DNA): TGTGCCAGCAGCGTAGGACAGGGGCCTTACAATGAGCAGTTCTTC. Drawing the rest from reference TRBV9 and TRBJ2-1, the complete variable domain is DSGVTQTPKHLITATGQRVTLRCSPRSGDLSVYWYQQSLDQGLQFLIQYYNGEERAKGNILERFSAQQFPDLHSELNLSSLELGDSALYFCASSVGQGPYNEQFFGPGTRLTVL.

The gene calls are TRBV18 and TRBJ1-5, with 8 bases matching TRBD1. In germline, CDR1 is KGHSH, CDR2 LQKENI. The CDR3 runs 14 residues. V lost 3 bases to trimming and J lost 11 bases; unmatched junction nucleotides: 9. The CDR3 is CASSPGTGDRAQHF. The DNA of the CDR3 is TGTGCCAGCTCACCGGGGACAGGCGACAGGGCCCAGCATTTT. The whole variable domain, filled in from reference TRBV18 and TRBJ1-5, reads NAGVMQNPRHLVRRRGQEARLRCSPMKGHSHVYWYRQLPEEGLKFMVYLQKENIIDESGMPKERFSAEFPKEGPSILRIQQVVRGDSAAYFCASSPGTGDRAQHFGDGTRLSIL.

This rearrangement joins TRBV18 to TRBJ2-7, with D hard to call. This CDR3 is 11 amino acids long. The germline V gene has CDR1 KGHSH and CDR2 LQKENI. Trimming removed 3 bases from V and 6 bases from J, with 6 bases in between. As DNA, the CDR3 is TGTGCCAGCTCACCCCAGGTCGAGCAGTACTTC. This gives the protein CASSPQVEQYF.

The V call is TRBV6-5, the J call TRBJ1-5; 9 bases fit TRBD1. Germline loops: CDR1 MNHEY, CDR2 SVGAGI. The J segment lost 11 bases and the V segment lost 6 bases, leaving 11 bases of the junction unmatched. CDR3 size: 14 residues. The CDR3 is CASRPGTGLATQHF. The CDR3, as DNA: TGTGCCAGCAGACCGGGGACAGGGCTGGCGACCCAGCATTTT.